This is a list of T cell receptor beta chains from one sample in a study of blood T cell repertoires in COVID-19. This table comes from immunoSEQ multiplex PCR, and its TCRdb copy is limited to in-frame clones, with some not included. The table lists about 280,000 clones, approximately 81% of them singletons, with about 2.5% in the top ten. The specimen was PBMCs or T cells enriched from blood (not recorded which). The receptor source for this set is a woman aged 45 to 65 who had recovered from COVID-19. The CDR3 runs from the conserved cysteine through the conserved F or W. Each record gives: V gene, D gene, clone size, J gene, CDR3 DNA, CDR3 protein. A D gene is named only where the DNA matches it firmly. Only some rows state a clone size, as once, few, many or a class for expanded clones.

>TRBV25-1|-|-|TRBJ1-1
TGTGCCAGCAGTGCCCCCAGGCATCGAGCTTTCTTT
CASSAPRHRAFF
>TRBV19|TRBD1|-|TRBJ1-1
TGTGCCAGTAGTACCCGGGACAGCAACACTGAAGCTTTCTTT
CASSTRDSNTEAFF
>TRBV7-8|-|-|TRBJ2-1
TGTGCCAGCAGACAAACCTCGGGGACCTACAATGAGCAGTTCTTC
CASRQTSGTYNEQFF
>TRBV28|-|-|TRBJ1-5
TGTGCCAGCAGTTTAGCCGGGAGTAGCAATCAGCCCCAGCATTTT
CASSLAGSSNQPQHF
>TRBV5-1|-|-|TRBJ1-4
TGCGCCAGCAGCCTCCAGTCAACTAATGAAAAACTGTTTTTT
CASSLQSTNEKLFF
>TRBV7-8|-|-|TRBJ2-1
TGTGCCAGCCGGGGAGTTGGCGCCTACAATGAGCAGTTCTTC
CASRGVGAYNEQFF
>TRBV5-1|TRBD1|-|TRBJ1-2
TGCGCCAGCAGCCAACTACAGGGGGCAGAGTATGGCTACACCTTC
CASSQLQGAEYGYTF
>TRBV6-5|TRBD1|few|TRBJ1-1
TGTGCCAGCAATGTAAAGGGGGCGAACACTGAAGCTTTCTTT
CASNVKGANTEAFF
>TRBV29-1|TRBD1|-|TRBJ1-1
TGCAGCGTAGACAGGGGCAGCGGGACCCTGTTT
CSVDRGSGTLF
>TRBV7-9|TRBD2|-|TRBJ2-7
TGTGCCAGCAGCGTGACTAGCGGGGGGGCGGTCGAGCAGTACTTC
CASSVTSGGAVEQYF
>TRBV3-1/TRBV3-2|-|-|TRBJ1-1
TGTGCCAGCAGCCAAGATCCCAGCCGTCCCTCGGGCACTGAAGCTTTCTTT
CASSQDPSRPSGTEAFF
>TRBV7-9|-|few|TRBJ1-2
TGTGCCAGCAGCGAAGGGACTAAGAATGGCTACACCTTC
CASSEGTKNGYTF
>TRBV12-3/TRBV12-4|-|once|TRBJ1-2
TGTGCCAGCACCACGGACACTTCGCCGGGCTACACCTTC
CASTTDTSPGYTF
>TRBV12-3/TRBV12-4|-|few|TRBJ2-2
TGTGCCACCTACAGTCGCGGGGAGCTGTTTTTT
CATYSRGELFF
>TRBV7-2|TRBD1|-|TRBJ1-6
TGTGCCAGCAGCTCGGACAGGATGTCTCATTCACCCCTCCACTTT
CASSSDRMSHSPLHF
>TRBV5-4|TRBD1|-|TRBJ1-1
TGTGCCAGCAGTCACCCGGACAGGGGGAACACTGAAGCTTTCTTT
CASSHPDRGNTEAFF
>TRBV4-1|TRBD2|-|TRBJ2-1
TGCGCCAGCAGCCAAGATGAGCTAGCGGGGGGAGATGAGCAGTTCTTC
CASSQDELAGGDEQFF
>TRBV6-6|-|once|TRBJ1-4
TGTGCCAGCAGTCCCAAGGTCGGGGTCGGGGAAAAACTGTTTTTT
CASSPKVGVGEKLFF
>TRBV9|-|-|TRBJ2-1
TGTGCCAGCAGCGTAGAGGCGGGGCGCGTCGATGAGCAGTTCTTC
CASSVEAGRVDEQFF
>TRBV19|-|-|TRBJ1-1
TGTGCCAGTAGCGCAGGTTATACTGAAGCTTTCTTT
CASSAGYTEAFF
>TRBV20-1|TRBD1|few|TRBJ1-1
TGCAGTGCCAGTCTCATGGGACAGTGGAACACTGAAGCTTTCTTT
CSASLMGQWNTEAFF
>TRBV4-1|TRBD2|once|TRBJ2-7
TGCGCCAGCAGCCTCCTCACACTAGCGGGAGATGAGCAGTACTTC
CASSLLTLAGDEQYF
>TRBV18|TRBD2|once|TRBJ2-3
TGTGCCAGCTCACCCGGGGGGGCTTTAGATACGCAGTATTTT
CASSPGGALDTQYF
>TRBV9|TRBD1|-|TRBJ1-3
TGTGCCAGCAGCGTTACCGGGACAGGGGGCGCGGGAAACACCATATATTTT
CASSVTGTGGAGNTIYF
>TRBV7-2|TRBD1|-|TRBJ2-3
TGTGCCAGCAGCGCTCCTCCAGGGGGCCACACAGATACGCAGTATTTT
CASSAPPGGHTDTQYF
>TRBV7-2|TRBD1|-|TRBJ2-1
TGTGCCAGCAGCACAACACAGGGGGTTTCTCTACAGTTCTTC
CASSTTQGVSLQFF
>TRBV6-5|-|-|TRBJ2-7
TGTGCCAGCAGTTTGGACTCTGGAAACGAGCAGTACTTC
CASSLDSGNEQYF
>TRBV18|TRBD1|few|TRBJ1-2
TGTGCCAGCTCACCAGACAGGGTCAGGGGCTACACCTTC
CASSPDRVRGYTF
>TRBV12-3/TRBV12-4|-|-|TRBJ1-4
TGTGCCAGCAGGAGGACAGAGTATGAAAAACTGTTTTTT
CASRRTEYEKLFF
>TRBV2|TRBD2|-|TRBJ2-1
TGTGCCAGCGGAGGGCTAGCGGGGGGGCGTGGTGAGCAGTTCTTC
CASGGLAGGRGEQFF
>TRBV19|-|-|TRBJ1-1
TGTGCCAGTAGTCAAAACAGGGAAACTGAAGCTTTCTTT
CASSQNRETEAFF
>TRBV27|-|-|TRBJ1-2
TGTGCCAGCAGTTTCAACAGAAACTATGGCTACACCTTC
CASSFNRNYGYTF
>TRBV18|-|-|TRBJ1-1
TGTGCCAGCTCACCTCAGGGGTCCGGGAACACTGAAGCTTTCTTT
CASSPQGSGNTEAFF
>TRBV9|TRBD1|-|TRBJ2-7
TGTGCCAGCGGACAGGGGACAGGGAGTCACGAGCAGTACTTC
CASGQGTGSHEQYF
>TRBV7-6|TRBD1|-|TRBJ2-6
TGTGCCAGCGGCCGGGACAGGAACTCTGGGGCCAACGTCCTGACTTTC
CASGRDRNSGANVLTF
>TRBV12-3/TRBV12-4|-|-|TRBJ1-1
TGTGCCAGCAGTCGGGGGATTAACACTGAAGCTTTCTTT
CASSRGINTEAFF
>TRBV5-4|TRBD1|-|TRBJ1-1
TGTGCCAGCAGCCGCACGACAGGGGGTTACGCTGAAGCTTTCTTT
CASSRTTGGYAEAFF
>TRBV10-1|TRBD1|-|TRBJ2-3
TGCGCCAGCAGTGATTCGGACAGGGGGCGCACGCAGTATTTT
CASSDSDRGRTQYF
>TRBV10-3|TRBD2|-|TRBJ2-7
TGTGCCATCAGTCGGGGAGGGCCGCTGAACGAGCAGTACTTC
CAISRGGPLNEQYF